This T cell receptor (beta chain) was sequenced during a study of molecular identifiers for immune sequencing clone quantification. The CDR3 extends over 12 amino acids. Germline lookup yields CDR1 PRHDT and CDR2 FYEKMQ (reference sequence). From about 19,000 to 1,100,000 sorted cells, naive CD8 libraries were generated with 10%, 30% or 50% RNA. This clonotype was counted between two and nine times. TCRdb independently ran MiXCR on the PCR reads; one entry per CDR3 protein. The profile covers approximately 670,000 distinct CDR3 sequences, with just under 20% appearing a single time and 0.85% taken by the ten largest.

The sequence was obtained from a human donor in good health. Some libraries in this study had Jurkat cell RNA spiked in. This chain links TRBV13 with TRBJ2-2, with D possibly matching TRBD2 (5 bases). Sequencing input: naive CD8+ T cells from blood, with Jurkat cell RNA spiked in. Specified subset: FACS-sorted CD8+CD4-CCR7+CD45RA+ naive T cells. CDR3: CASRGLAGELFF. CDR3 sequence (DNA): TGTGCAAGCCGGGGTTTAGCCGGGGAGCTGTTTTTT.